Listed here are 21 T cell receptor beta chains from one sample, sequenced in a study of early T cells in non-severe SARS-CoV-2 infection (dated by TCRdb to the early 2020s). The library was obtained by 5' RACE. This sample was sequenced with a NextSeq 500. The public reads were reanalyzed by TCRdb: fastp trimming at Q25, MiXCR alignment, in-frame beta chains only. Rows with one shared CDR3 protein collapse into an entry with the most common genes and DNA. This sample has tens of thousands of distinct CDR3 sequences in its table, and about 9.7% of those were observed once. Approximately 4% of the sample goes to the ten largest clones. The sequencing sample was made of whole blood. The receptors here all came from an adult who was a healthcare worker with PCR-confirmed SARS-CoV-2 infection or an uninfected control (not recorded which).

Ten or more counts support this clonotype. The CDR3 is CATRGQNTEAFF. The CDR3 region has the DNA TGTGCCACCCGGGGGCAGAACACTGAAGCTTTCTTT. The chain joins TRBV24-1 to TRBJ1-1, with a weak D call TRBD1 (6 bases). V was cut by 9 bases and J by 1 base, with 8 bases left in between. The CDR3 extends over 12 amino acids. In germline, CDR1 is KGHDR, CDR2 SFDVKD.

The chain employs TRBV29-1 and TRBJ2-1, with 10 bases lining up with TRBD1. The V gene end was trimmed by 0 bases and the J gene end by 7 bases; junction bases not matched to a gene: 9. This CDR3 contains 16 residues. Germline V gene sequence: CDR1 SQVTM, CDR2 ANQGSEA. The CDR3 loop reads CSVEDRGTGAGNEQFF. In DNA form, the CDR3 reads TGCAGCGTTGAAGATCGTGGGACAGGGGCGGGTAATGAGCAGTTCTTC.

This clonotype was detected ten times or more. This chain uses TRBV10-1 with TRBJ1-1; 12 positions agree with TRBD1. V was pared by 8 bases and J by 8 bases, with 9 bases of the junction left unmatched. The CDR3 covers 14 residues. Germline loops: CDR1 WNHNN, CDR2 SYGVQD (reference sequence). The CDR3 is CASSTGTGGSEAFF. As DNA, the CDR3 is TGCGCCAGCTCTACCGGGACAGGGGGCTCAGAAGCTTTCTTT.

The table lists this clonotype with many counts. The J gene is TRBJ2-1, the V gene TRBV19; D unclear. There are 15 residues in the CDR3. CDR1 and CDR2 (germline): LNHDA, SQIVND (reference sequence). V lost 5 bases to trimming and J lost 4 bases, with 15 bases between them. The CDR3 DNA is TGTGCCAGTAGTCCCTGGAACACCAGATACAATGAGCAGTTCTTC. This gives the protein CASSPWNTRYNEQFF. Full variable domain (missing parts from reference TRBV19 and TRBJ2-1): DGGITQSPKYLFRKEGQNVTLSCEQNLNHDAMYWYRQDPGQGLRLIYYSQIVNDFQKGDIAEGYSVSREKKESFPLTVTSAQKNPTAFYLCASSPWNTRYNEQFFGPGTRLTVL.

This clonotype occurred many times. This rearrangement joins TRBV6-5 to TRBJ1-6; 10 nucleotides line up with TRBD1. V dropped 4 bases and J dropped 7; count of bases not matched to a gene: 4. CDR1 and CDR2 (germline): MNHEY, SVGAGI. The CDR3 consists of 15 residues. In DNA, the CDR3 is TGTGCCAGCAGTTCAGGACAGGGGGGCAATTCACCCCTCCACTTT. The encoded protein is CASSSGQGGNSPLHF.

For the CDR3, the DNA is TGTGCCAGCCAGGGACTAGCGAGCTACAATGAGCAGTTCTTC. This translates into CASQGLASYNEQFF. The V call is TRBV19, the J call TRBJ2-1, with TRBD2 matching 10 bases. The CDR3 is made up of 14 amino acids. Unmatched junction bases numbered 5, after V lost 9 bases and J lost 3 bases. Germline CDR1 LNHDA, CDR2 SQIVND (reference sequence). Supplemented by reference TRBV19 and TRBJ2-1, the full variable domain reads DGGITQSPKYLFRKEGQNVTLSCEQNLNHDAMYWYRQDPGQGLRLIYYSQIVNDFQKGDIAEGYSVSREKKESFPLTVTSAQKNPTAFYLCASQGLASYNEQFFGPGTRLTVL.

This clonotype was seen repeatedly, ten times or more. V is TRBV11-2 and J is TRBJ2-2; 10 bases map to TRBD1. The CDR3 loop spans 15 amino acids. Per germline, CDR1 SGHAT and CDR2 FQNNGV. After removal of 2 bases from V and 5 bases from J, the junction contained 2 bases not matched to a gene. The DNA for the CDR3 is TGTGCCAGCAGCTTACAGGGACAGGGGACCGGGGAGCTGTTTTTT. Protein sequence: CASSLQGQGTGELFF.

Ten or more counts support this clonotype. This sequence joins TRBV12-3 or TRBV12-4 and TRBJ2-1; 8 bases are shared with TRBD2. V shed 6 bases and J 4 bases; nucleotides not matched to a gene: 8. This CDR3 region has 15 residues. This CDR3 reads CASRPSTGGYNEQFF. The CDR3 bases are TGTGCCAGCAGGCCCAGCACGGGAGGGTACAATGAGCAGTTCTTC.

This clonotype was counted ten times or more. The chain links TRBV11-2 to TRBJ2-2; 9 nucleotides align to TRBD2. V trimming: 7 bases; J trimming: 5 bases; junction bases outside the gene matches: 8. Germline CDR1 and CDR2: SGHAT and FQNNGV. The CDR3 loop spans 15 amino acids. CDR3 amino acids: CASKRAGGGTGELFF. The DNA for the CDR3 is TGTGCCAGCAAAAGAGCGGGAGGCGGGACCGGGGAGCTGTTTTTT.

Details on this clonotype: The limits of the CDR3 on the DNA are not certain, so only TCRdb's listed CDR3 is given. This CDR3 is CASGFQGQPGSCFF. The chain recombines TRBV7-9 with TRBJ2-2; the table's D call, TRBD1, has no DNA check behind it. The CDR3 numbers 14 amino acids, ends counted. In germline, CDR1 is SEHNR, CDR2 FQNEAQ (reference sequence).

This clonotype has a count of ten or more. The CDR3 region is CASSSLAGIRGDTQYF. The CDR3 DNA reads as TGTGCCAGCAGTTCCCTAGCGGGAATCCGGGGGGATACGCAGTATTTT. This chain joins TRBV6-5 and TRBJ2-3; 9 nucleotides agree with TRBD2. The junction had 11 bases not matched to a gene; V was cut back by 4 bases and J by 6 bases. This CDR3 is built from 16 residues. CDR1 and CDR2 (germline): MNHEY, SVGAGI.

This clonotype was found many times. The J gene is TRBJ1-1, the V gene TRBV5-4; unclear D gene. This CDR3 has 15 residues. V was pared by 0 bases and J by 0 bases, with 9 bases between. Germline V gives CDR1 SGHNT, CDR2 YYREEE (reference sequence). CDR3 nucleotide sequence: TGTGCCAGCAGCTTGGCGGGCAGCCTGAACACTGAAGCTTTCTTT. It encodes CASSLAGSLNTEAFF.

V gene TRBV3-1 combines with J gene TRBJ2-7; D might be TRBD1 or TRBD2, each matching 6 bases. The CDR3 totals 14 residues. The V gene lost 5 bases and the J gene lost 6 bases, with 17 bases spanning the gap. The germline CDR1 and CDR2 sequences are LGHDT and YNNKEL (reference sequence). CDR3 sequence reads: CASSSLGRGGEQYF. CDR3 DNA sequence: TGTGCCAGCAGCTCCCTGGGCAGGGGAGGCGAGCAGTACTTC.

This clonotype was seen ten or more times. V and J are TRBV6-4 and TRBJ2-1, with a weak D call TRBD2 (6 bases). The V and J ends lost 5 bases and 9 bases respectively, with 8 bases between them. This CDR3 comprises 11 residues. Per germline, CDR1 MRHNA and CDR2 SNTAGT. CDR3 coding DNA: TGTGCCAGCAGTCAAGCGGGTGAGCAGTTCTTC. It yields the protein CASSQAGEQFF.

In this sample, this clonotype turned up many times. The V and J genes are TRBV20-1 and TRBJ1-2; maybe TRBD1 (6 bases). CDR3 length: 15 amino acids. Trimming took off 5 bases at V and 8 bases at J, with 24 bases between the two ends. Germline V lookup: CDR1 DFQATT, CDR2 SNEGSKA (reference sequence). CDR3 sequence: CSASLEGHRGLGYTF. Here the CDR3 DNA reads TGCAGTGCTTCCCTCGAGGGACATCGGGGGCTCGGCTACACCTTC.

This clonotype was observed at least ten times. The J gene is TRBJ2-7, the V gene TRBV27, with a possible D match to TRBD1 (6 bases). The CDR3 sequence is 13 residues long. CDR1 and CDR2 from the germline V gene are MNHEY and SMNVEV (reference sequence). V lost 5 bases and J 3 bases, leaving 11 bases between the germline ends. CDR3 sequence: CASSVTGNYEQYF. CDR3 in DNA: TGTGCCAGCAGTGTAACAGGGAACTACGAGCAGTACTTC.

Ten or more counts support this clonotype. CDR3 DNA: TGTGCCAGCAGACCCGGACACTACACCGGGGAGCTGTTTTTT. Translated, it gives CASRPGHYTGELFF. The genes are TRBV11-2 and TRBJ2-2; possibly TRBD1 for D (5 bases). Germline CDR1 SGHAT, CDR2 FQNNGV. CDR3 length equals 14 residues. Trimming shortened V by 6 bases and J by 3 bases, and 11 bases separated the two germline ends.

This clonotype was detected ten times or more. J is TRBJ2-1 and V is TRBV20-1; D may be TRBD2 (5 bases). The CDR3 spans 15 residues. CDR1 and CDR2 from the germline V gene are DFQATT and SNEGSKA (reference sequence). Trimming took off 5 bases at V and 6 bases at J, with 20 bases between the two ends. The CDR3 DNA reads TGCAGTGCTGAAAGAACCTTGGGCCGGGGCAATGAGCAGTTCTTC. This sequence encodes CSAERTLGRGNEQFF.

This clonotype has at least ten counts. The chain has TRBV19 and TRBJ2-7; 10 bases match TRBD1. The germline V gene encodes CDR1 LNHDA and CDR2 SQIVND (reference sequence). This CDR3 contains 15 residues. V was clipped by 3 bases and J by 5 bases; unmatched bases: 7. The CDR3 bases are TGTGCCAGTAGTATTCGACAGGGGGCCCTGGACGAGCAGTACTTC. As protein: CASSIRQGALDEQYF. Variable domain in full (rest from reference TRBV19 and TRBJ2-7): DGGITQSPKYLFRKEGQNVTLSCEQNLNHDAMYWYRQDPGQGLRLIYYSQIVNDFQKGDIAEGYSVSREKKESFPLTVTSAQKNPTAFYLCASSIRQGALDEQYFGPGTRLTVT.

This clonotype has a count of ten or more. The V and J genes are TRBV10-3 and TRBJ2-1; the match to TRBD2 covers 10 bases. V shed 3 bases and J 10 bases; nucleotides not matched to a gene: 6. The CDR3 contains 14 residues. The germline gives CDR1 ENHRY, CDR2 SYGVKD. The CDR3 region is CAISDTSGKGEQFF. The CDR3 DNA reads as TGTGCCATCAGTGACACTAGCGGGAAGGGAGAGCAGTTCTTC.

This clonotype was observed at least ten times. V gene TRBV11-2 combines with J gene TRBJ2-3; D perhaps matches TRBD2 (5 bases). Trimming shortened V by 5 bases and J by 7 bases, and 16 bases separated the two germline ends. CDR1 SGHAT and CDR2 FQNNGV come from the germline V gene. The CDR3 is 14 amino acids. The DNA of the CDR3 is TGTGCCAGCAGCCCAAACACCTTAGCGCATACGCAGTATTTT. Its translation is CASSPNTLAHTQYF.